This T cell receptor (beta chain) was identified in a study of blood T cell repertoires in COVID-19. Assay: immunoSEQ multiplex PCR; the TCRdb copy retains only in-frame clones and omits some. The sample lists roughly 140,000 clones, 85% to 90% occurring once. The CDR3 length is 13 residues. Germline CDR1 and CDR2: LGHDT and YNNKEL (reference sequence). The ends lost 3 bases at V and 5 bases at J; junction bases unmatched: 2. The sequencing sample was made of peripheral blood. This sequence joins TRBV3-1 (or the pseudogene TRBV3-2) and TRBJ1-2; 8 bases are a match to TRBD1. The sequence was obtained from a woman aged 80 or over with acute or convalescent COVID-19. The CDR3 sequence: CASSQDRVYGYTF. The CDR3, as DNA: TGTGCCAGCAGCCAGGACAGGGTTTATGGCTACACCTTC.